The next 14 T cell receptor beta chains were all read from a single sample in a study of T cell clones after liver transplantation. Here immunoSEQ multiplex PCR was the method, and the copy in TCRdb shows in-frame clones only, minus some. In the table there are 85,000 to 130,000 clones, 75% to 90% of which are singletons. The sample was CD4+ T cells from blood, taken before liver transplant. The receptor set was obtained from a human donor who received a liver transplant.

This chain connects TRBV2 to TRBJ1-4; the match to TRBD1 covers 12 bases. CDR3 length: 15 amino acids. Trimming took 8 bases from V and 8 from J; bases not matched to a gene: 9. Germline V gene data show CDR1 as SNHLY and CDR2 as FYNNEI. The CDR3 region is CASSGQGALGEKLFF. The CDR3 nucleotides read TGTGCCAGCTCGGGACAGGGGGCCCTTGGGGAAAAACTGTTTTTT.

CDR3 region: CASSLGHLNIQYF. The CDR3 DNA reads TGTGCCAGCAGCTTGGGACATTTAAACATTCAGTACTTC. The chain couples TRBV7-3 to TRBJ2-4; tentative D call: TRBD1 (6 bases). The germline V gene has CDR1 SGHTA and CDR2 FQGTGA. The CDR3 is made up of 13 amino acids. Trimming removed 3 bases at V and 6 bases at J, with 9 bases between.

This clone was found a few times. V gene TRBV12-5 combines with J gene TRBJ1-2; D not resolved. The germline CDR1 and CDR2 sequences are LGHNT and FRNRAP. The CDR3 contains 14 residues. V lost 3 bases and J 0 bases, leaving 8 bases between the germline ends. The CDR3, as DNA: TGTGCTAGTGGTTTCCCCCGAACTAACTATGGCTACACCTTC. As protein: CASGFPRTNYGYTF.

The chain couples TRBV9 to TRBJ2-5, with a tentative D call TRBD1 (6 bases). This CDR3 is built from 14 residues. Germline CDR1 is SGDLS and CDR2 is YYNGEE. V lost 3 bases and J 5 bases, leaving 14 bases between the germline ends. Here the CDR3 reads CASSALDRLETQYF. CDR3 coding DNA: TGTGCCAGCAGCGCCTTGGACAGACTGGAGACCCAGTACTTC.

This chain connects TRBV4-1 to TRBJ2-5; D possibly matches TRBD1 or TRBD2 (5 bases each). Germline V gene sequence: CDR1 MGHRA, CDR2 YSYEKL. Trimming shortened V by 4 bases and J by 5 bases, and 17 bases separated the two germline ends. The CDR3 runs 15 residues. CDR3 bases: TGCGCCAGCAGCCCCCCTACCGGGACCGGGGAGACCCAGTACTTC. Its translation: CASSPPTGTGETQYF.

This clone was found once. The CDR3 protein is CASSVAGTSGIGNIQYF. The CDR3 nucleotides read TGTGCCAGCAGCGTCGCCGGGACTAGCGGGATAGGGAACATTCAGTACTTC. The J gene is TRBJ2-4, the V gene TRBV9; TRBD2 matches at 13 bases. The trim removed 2 bases at V and 7 bases at J, leaving 9 bases unmatched. The CDR3 sequence is 17 residues long. Germline-derived CDR1 and CDR2 are SGDLS and YYNGEE. Looking up the rest from reference TRBV9 and TRBJ2-4 gives the full variable domain: DSGVTQTPKHLITATGQRVTLRCSPRSGDLSVYWYQQSLDQGLQFLIQYYNGEERAKGNILERFSAQQFPDLHSELNLSSLELGDSALYFCASSVAGTSGIGNIQYFGAGTRLSVL.

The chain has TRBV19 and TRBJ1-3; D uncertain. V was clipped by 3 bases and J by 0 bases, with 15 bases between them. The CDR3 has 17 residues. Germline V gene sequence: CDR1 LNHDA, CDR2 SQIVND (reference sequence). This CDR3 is CASSMTPAGSSGNTIYF. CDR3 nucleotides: TGTGCCAGTAGTATGACCCCCGCGGGGTCCTCTGGAAACACCATATATTTT. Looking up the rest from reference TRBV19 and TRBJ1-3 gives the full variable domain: DGGITQSPKYLFRKEGQNVTLSCEQNLNHDAMYWYRQDPGQGLRLIYYSQIVNDFQKGDIAEGYSVSREKKESFPLTVTSAQKNPTAFYLCASSMTPAGSSGNTIYFGEGSWLTVV.

CDR3 loop: CASSFGTANTGELFF. CDR3 DNA sequence: TGTGCCAGCAGCTTCGGGACAGCGAACACCGGGGAGCTGTTTTTT. V and J are TRBV6-6 and TRBJ2-2; 7 bases line up with TRBD1. With 6 bases clipped from V and 0 bases from J, the junction kept 4 bases outside the gene matches. Germline V gene lookup returns CDR1 MNHNY and CDR2 SVGAGI (reference sequence). The CDR3 extends over 15 amino acids.

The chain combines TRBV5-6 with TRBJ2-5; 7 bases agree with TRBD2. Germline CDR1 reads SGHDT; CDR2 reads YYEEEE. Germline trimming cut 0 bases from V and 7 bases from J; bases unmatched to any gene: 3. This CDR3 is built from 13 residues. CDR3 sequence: CASSLVGEGTQYF. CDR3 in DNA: TGTGCCAGCAGCTTGGTGGGGGAGGGGACCCAGTACTTC.

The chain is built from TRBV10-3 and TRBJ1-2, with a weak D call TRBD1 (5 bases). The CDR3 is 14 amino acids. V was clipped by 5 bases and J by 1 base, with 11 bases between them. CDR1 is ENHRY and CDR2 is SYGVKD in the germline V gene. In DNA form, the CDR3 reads TGTGCCATCAGTTCAGGGCCTAGTAACTATGGCTACACCTTC. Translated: CAISSGPSNYGYTF.

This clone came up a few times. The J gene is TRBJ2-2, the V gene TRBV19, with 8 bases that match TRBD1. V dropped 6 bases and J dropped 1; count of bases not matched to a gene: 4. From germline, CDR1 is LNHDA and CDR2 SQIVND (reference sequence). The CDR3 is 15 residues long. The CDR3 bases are TGTGCCAGTAGGCCGGGACAGGAGAACACCGGGGAGCTGTTTTTT. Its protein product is CASRPGQENTGELFF.

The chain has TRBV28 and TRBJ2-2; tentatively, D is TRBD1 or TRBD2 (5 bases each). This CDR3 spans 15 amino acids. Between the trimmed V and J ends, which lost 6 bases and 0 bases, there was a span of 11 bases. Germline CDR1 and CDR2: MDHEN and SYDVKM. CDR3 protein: CASRTGTANTGELFF. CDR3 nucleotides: TGTGCCAGCAGGACCGGGACGGCGAACACCGGGGAGCTGTTTTTT.

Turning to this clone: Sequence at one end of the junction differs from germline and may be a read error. The CDR3 DNA sequence: TGCAGCGTTGAACAGTCCGGCGGGTCCTTC. Its translation: CSVEQSGGSF. The V and J genes are TRBV29-1 and TRBJ1-2; D not certain. Germline V gene data show CDR1 as SQVTM and CDR2 as ANQGSEA. The CDR3 spans 10 residues. Together with reference TRBV29-1 and TRBJ1-2, the CDR3 gives the full variable domain: SAVISQKPSRDICQRGTSLTIQCQVDSQVTMMFWYRQQPGQSLTLIATANQGSEATYESGFVIDKFPISRPNLTFSTLTVSNMSPEDSSIYLCSVEQSGGSFGSGTRLTVV.

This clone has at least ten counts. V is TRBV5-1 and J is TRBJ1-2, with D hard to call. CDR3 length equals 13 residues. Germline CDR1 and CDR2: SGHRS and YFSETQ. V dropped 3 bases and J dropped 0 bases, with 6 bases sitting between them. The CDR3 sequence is CASSSQTNYGYTF. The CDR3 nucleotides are TGCGCCAGCAGCTCACAGACTAACTATGGCTACACCTTC.